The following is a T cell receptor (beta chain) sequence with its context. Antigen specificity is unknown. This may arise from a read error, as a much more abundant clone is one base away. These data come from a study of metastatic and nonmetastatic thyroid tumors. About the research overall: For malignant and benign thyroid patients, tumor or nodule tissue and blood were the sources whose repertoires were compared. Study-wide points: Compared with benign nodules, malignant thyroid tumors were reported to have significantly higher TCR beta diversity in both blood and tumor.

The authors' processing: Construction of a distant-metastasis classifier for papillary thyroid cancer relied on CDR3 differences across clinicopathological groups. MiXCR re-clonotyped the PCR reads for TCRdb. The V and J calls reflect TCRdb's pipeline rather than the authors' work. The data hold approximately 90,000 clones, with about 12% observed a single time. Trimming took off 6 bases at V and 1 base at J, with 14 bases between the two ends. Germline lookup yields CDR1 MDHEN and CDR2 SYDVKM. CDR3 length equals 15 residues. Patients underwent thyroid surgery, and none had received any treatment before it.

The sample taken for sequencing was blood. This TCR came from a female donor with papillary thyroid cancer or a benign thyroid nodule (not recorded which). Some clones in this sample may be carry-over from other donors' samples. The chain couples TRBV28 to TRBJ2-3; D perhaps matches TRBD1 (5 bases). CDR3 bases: TGTGCCAGCAGACGGTCAGGGTTCGGCACAGATACGCAGTATTTT. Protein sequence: CASRRSGFGTDTQYF.